One sample yielded the 25 T cell receptor beta chains listed below, sequenced in a study of beta chain features in type 1 diabetes. Expressed TCRB transcripts were sequenced because the entire RNA isolate underwent reverse transcription. Measured with immunoSEQ multiplex PCR; TCRdb has only the in-frame clones, and not every one. The sample has more than 350,000 clones, roughly 10% seen once. Sequencing input: naive CD4+ T cells from blood. These receptors were collected from a woman aged 18-30 years in good health.

The V and J genes are TRBV20-1 and TRBJ2-7; D remains ambiguous. This CDR3 contains 11 residues. The ends were cut back, 3 bases at V and 6 bases at J, with 9 bases in the middle. CDR1 DFQATT and CDR2 SNEGSKA come from the germline V gene (reference sequence). The CDR3 loop reads CSASFGLEQYV. The CDR3 region has the DNA TGCAGTGCTAGTTTTGGGCTCGAGCAGTACGTC.

This clone was found a few times. The V and J genes are TRBV7-7 and TRBJ2-1, with 12 bases lining up with TRBD2. The CDR3 totals 15 residues. Germline lookup yields CDR1 SSHAT and CDR2 FNYEAQ (reference sequence). After removal of 5 bases from V and 2 bases from J, the junction contained 1 base not matched to a gene. The CDR3 loop reads CASSTSGGTYNEQFF. The CDR3 DNA sequence: TGTGCCAGCAGCACTAGCGGGGGGACCTACAATGAGCAGTTCTTC.

The chain uses TRBV9 and TRBJ2-1; 13 bases map to TRBD2. V lost 3 bases to trimming and J lost 0 bases; unmatched junction nucleotides: 12. Germline CDR1 and CDR2: SGDLS and YYNGEE. This CDR3 is 20 amino acids long. CDR3 amino acids: CASSGAMGLAGKSSYNEQFF. Written as DNA, the CDR3 is TGTGCCAGCAGCGGGGCCATGGGACTAGCGGGGAAGAGCTCCTACAATGAGCAGTTCTTC.

This clone was seen only a few times. The DNA for the CDR3 is TGTGCCAGCAAGAGGCCAGGGTATGAGCAGTTCTTC. This translates into CASKRPGYEQFF. The J gene is TRBJ2-1, the V gene TRBV6-6, with D possibly being TRBD1 (5 bases). The ends were cut back, 7 bases at V and 8 bases at J, with 12 bases in the middle. The CDR3 contains 12 residues. The germline V gene has CDR1 MNHNY and CDR2 SVGAGI (reference sequence).

In its sample, this clone was seen a few times. The identical CDR3 is also encoded by other nucleotide sequences in the sample. The chain uses TRBV30 and TRBJ1-5; 10 bases agree with TRBD1. J was trimmed by 7 bases and V by 5 bases; bases with no gene match: 5. The CDR3 extends over 13 amino acids. In germline, CDR1 is GTSNPN, CDR2 SVGIG (reference sequence). The CDR3 protein is CAWGDRGGQPQHF. CDR3 DNA: TGTGCCTGGGGGGACAGGGGCGGCCAGCCCCAGCATTTT.

This chain uses TRBV7-2 with TRBJ2-3; maybe TRBD1 (6 bases). CDR1 and CDR2 from the germline V gene are SGHTA and FQGNSA. The CDR3 runs to 15 residues. The V and J ends lost 5 bases and 2 bases respectively, with 14 bases between them. CDR3 in amino acids: CASSPLRGHTDTQYF. In DNA, the CDR3 is TGTGCCAGCAGCCCCCTCAGGGGCCACACAGATACGCAGTATTTT.

The chain links TRBV7-9 to TRBJ2-5, with 14 positions matching TRBD2. The J call may be in error: the DNA end matches TRBJ2-7 better. The CDR3 totals 15 residues. Germline V gives CDR1 SEHNR, CDR2 FQNEAQ (reference sequence). CDR3: CASSLGTSGRYEQYF. The CDR3 coding sequence is TGTGCCAGCAGCTTAGGGACTAGCGGGAGGTACGAGCAGTACTTC.

This clone has only a few counts. The chain has TRBV5-4 and TRBJ1-2; no firm D call. Trimming shortened V by 2 bases and J by 0 bases, and 14 bases separated the two germline ends. The germline CDR1 and CDR2 sequences are SGHNT and YYREEE (reference sequence). This CDR3 region has 16 residues. CDR3 region: CASSFQFRLANYGYTF. CDR3 coding DNA: TGTGCCAGCAGCTTTCAGTTCAGACTTGCTAACTATGGCTACACCTTC.

The sample holds a few counts of this clone. V and J are TRBV5-1 and TRBJ2-1; 8 positions agree with TRBD1. Germline CDR1 and CDR2: SGHRS and YFSETQ. This CDR3 has 15 residues. The V segment lost 2 bases and the J segment 8 bases; nucleotides outside the gene matches: 9. The CDR3 DNA follows: TGCGCCAGCAGCTTAACTTGGACAGGGAACGATGAGCAGTTCTTC. Translating gives CASSLTWTGNDEQFF.

This chain joins TRBV9 and TRBJ1-6; D remains unclear. The CDR3 length is 17 residues. The germline gives CDR1 SGDLS, CDR2 YYNGEE. V lost 7 bases to trimming and J lost 9 bases, with 26 bases between them. CDR3: CASSAALRHISASPLHF. For the CDR3, the DNA is TGTGCCAGCTCCGCAGCTCTTCGACACATTTCTGCTTCACCCCTCCACTTT.

This clone was picked up a small number of times. In DNA, the CDR3 is TGCAGCGTTGTGGGGACTAGCGGGGCAGCGAACACCGGGGAGCTGTTTTTT. It translates to CSVVGTSGAANTGELFF. This rearrangement joins TRBV29-1 to TRBJ2-2; 13 bases match TRBD2. This CDR3 is built from 17 residues. Germline lookup yields CDR1 SQVTM and CDR2 ANQGSEA. The V and J ends lost 4 bases and 0 bases, in that order; junction bases with no gene match: 5.

The chain combines TRBV7-2 with TRBJ1-6, with D perhaps matching TRBD1 (5 bases). The CDR3 is made up of 17 amino acids. Germline loops: CDR1 SGHTA, CDR2 FQGNSA. Trimming removed 1 base at V and 3 bases at J, with 13 bases between. The CDR3 loop reads CASSLGPEGSYNSPLHF. The CDR3 DNA reads TGTGCCAGCAGCTTAGGCCCCGAGGGGAGCTATAATTCACCCCTCCACTTT.

The CDR3 sequence is CATSRDKYEQYF. DNA for the CDR3: TGTGCCACCAGCAGAGATAAGTACGAGCAGTACTTC. The chain is built from TRBV15 and TRBJ2-7; D is uncertain. CDR3 length equals 12 residues. Germline V gives CDR1 LNHNV, CDR2 YYDKDF (reference sequence). Trimming took off 0 bases at V and 4 bases at J, with 4 bases between the two ends.

On this clone itself: Distinct nucleotide sequences in the sample also encode this CDR3. V usage is TRBV7-2 and J usage is TRBJ2-5; weak D call: TRBD1 (5 bases). The V end was cut by 1 base, the J end by 1 base, with 7 bases between. This CDR3 is 14 amino acids long. CDR1 is SGHTA, CDR2 FQGNSA, per germline. This CDR3 is CASSLGRAQETQYF. As DNA, the CDR3 is TGTGCCAGCAGCTTAGGCAGGGCCCAAGAGACCCAGTACTTC.

Only a few counts were recorded for this clone. The genes are TRBV2 and TRBJ2-3; D is perhaps TRBD2 (6 bases). There are 14 residues in the CDR3. CDR1 is SNHLY and CDR2 is FYNNEI in the germline V gene. V was pared by 7 bases and J by 0 bases, with 11 bases between. The CDR3 sequence: CASNGGRSTDTQYF. CDR3 bases: TGTGCCAGCAACGGAGGGCGGAGCACAGATACGCAGTATTTT.

This clone has more than one count but fewer than ten. The chain uses TRBV19 and TRBJ2-2; D possibly corresponds to TRBD2 (5 bases). The CDR3 covers 14 residues. Trimming cost V 3 bases and J 8 bases, with 13 bases left between them. In germline, CDR1 is LNHDA, CDR2 SQIVND (reference sequence). In nucleotides, the CDR3 is TGTGCCAGTAGTATGATTTGGGAGCCAGGGGAGCTGTTTTTT. It translates to CASSMIWEPGELFF.

The rearrangement uses TRBV7-9 and TRBJ2-4; no clear D. In germline, CDR1 is SEHNR, CDR2 FQNEAQ (reference sequence). Trimming removed 5 bases from V and 8 bases from J, with 16 bases in between. The length of the CDR3 is 14 residues. This chain's CDR3 is CASSPSGSGDIQYF. The CDR3 DNA sequence: TGTGCCAGCAGCCCCTCCGGAAGTGGGGACATTCAGTACTTC.

This sequence joins TRBV7-2 and TRBJ2-3; 8 bases are shared with TRBD2. CDR3 length: 14 amino acids. With 8 bases clipped from V and 1 base from J, the junction kept 5 bases outside the gene matches. Germline V gene data show CDR1 as SGHTA and CDR2 as FQGNSA. The CDR3 DNA reads as TGTGCCAGCCGTTCGGGGGGGGGCACAGATACGCAGTATTTT. Protein: CASRSGGGTDTQYF.

This clone has a handful of counts. This chain uses TRBV6-5 with TRBJ2-7; D assignment may be TRBD1 or TRBD2 (7 bases each). This CDR3 is 13 amino acids long. Germline-derived CDR1 and CDR2 are MNHEY and SVGAGI. The V end was cut by 6 bases, the J end by 4 bases, with 13 bases between. As DNA, the CDR3 is TGTGCCAGCAGGTCAGGGGGGGGATACGAGCAGTACGTC. Amino acids: CASRSGGGYEQYV.

The CDR3, as DNA: TGCGCCAGCAGCTTCTCGCCGGGACCAACCTACGAGCAGTACTTC. This sequence encodes CASSFSPGPTYEQYF. V is TRBV5-1 and J is TRBJ2-7; the D gene could be TRBD1 or TRBD2 (5 bases each). Between the trimmed V and J ends, which lost 2 bases and 2 bases, there was a span of 14 bases. The CDR3 runs 15 residues. Germline V gives CDR1 SGHRS, CDR2 YFSETQ. Filled out from reference TRBV5-1 and TRBJ2-7, the complete variable domain reads KAGVTQTPRYLIKTRGQQVTLSCSPISGHRSVSWYQQTPGQGLQFLFEYFSETQRNKGNFPGRFSGRQFSNSRSEMNVSTLELGDSALYLCASSFSPGPTYEQYFGPGTRLTVT.

This clone has just a few counts. The chain recombines TRBV7-2 with TRBJ2-1; TRBD2 matches at 11 bases. Germline CDR1 reads SGHTA; CDR2 reads FQGNSA. The CDR3 contains 18 residues. V trimming: 1 base; J trimming: 5 bases; junction bases outside the gene matches: 10. Written as DNA, the CDR3 is TGTGCCAGCAGCTTAGTTTTACGGACTAGCGGGTTACACAATGAGCAGTTCTTC. It translates to CASSLVLRTSGLHNEQFF.

CDR3 amino acids: CAWNPPWDSSNEKLFF. CDR3 in DNA: TGTGCCTGGAACCCCCCCTGGGACAGCTCTAATGAAAAACTGTTTTTT. V gene TRBV30 combines with J gene TRBJ1-4; TRBD1 matches 7 bases. CDR3 length: 16 residues. The J segment lost 3 bases and the V segment lost 4 bases, leaving 11 bases of the junction unmatched. In germline, CDR1 is GTSNPN, CDR2 SVGIG (reference sequence). Full variable domain (remainder filled in from reference TRBV30 and TRBJ1-4): SQTIHQWPATLVQPVGSPLSLECTVEGTSNPNLYWYRQAAGRGLQLLFYSVGIGQISSEVPQNLSASRPQDRQFILSSKKLLLSDSGFYLCAWNPPWDSSNEKLFFGSGTQLSVL.

This clone was observed a handful of times. V gene TRBV2 combines with J gene TRBJ2-5; D is uncertain. Trimming pared 1 base from V and 5 bases from J, leaving 5 bases between. The germline V gene encodes CDR1 SNHLY and CDR2 FYNNEI. CDR3 length: 12 amino acids. DNA for the CDR3: TGTGCCAGCAGTGAAGAAGAGGAGACCCAGTACTTC. Translating gives CASSEEEETQYF.

This clone has just a few counts. V gene TRBV18 combines with J gene TRBJ2-7; TRBD1 agrees at 7 bases. Germline V gives CDR1 KGHSH, CDR2 LQKENI. The junction had 16 bases not matched to a gene; V was cut back by 3 bases and J by 5 bases. The CDR3 has 17 residues. CDR3: CASSPLLEQGLFHEQYV. CDR3 in DNA: TGTGCCAGCTCACCCCTCCTCGAACAGGGGTTGTTCCACGAGCAGTACGTC.

The table lists this clone with a few counts. The chain recombines TRBV13 with TRBJ2-7; 7 bases fit TRBD1. After removal of 4 bases from V and 4 bases from J, the junction contained 10 bases not matched to a gene. The CDR3 has 15 residues. The germline V gene has CDR1 PRHDT and CDR2 FYEKMQ (reference sequence). This chain's CDR3 is CASSSYRQGSYEQYF. DNA for the CDR3: TGTGCCAGCAGCTCGTATCGACAGGGCTCGTACGAGCAGTACTTC.